This TCR beta chain stems from a study of cytomegalovirus exposure and HLA in healthy donors. Germline V lookup: CDR1 LGHNA, CDR2 YSLEER. Between the trimmed V and J ends, which lost 1 base and 4 bases, there was a span of 10 bases. The CDR3 is 14 residues long. Here immunoSEQ multiplex PCR was the method, and the copy in TCRdb shows in-frame clones only, minus some. The table lists 82,000 or so clones, approximately 93% of them singletons. This clone was seen a single time. Sequencing used PBMCs. The source is a man between 18 and 29 years old in good health and CMV-seronegative. The J gene is TRBJ2-5, the V gene TRBV4-3; the D gene is possibly TRBD2 (5 bases). CDR3 sequence (DNA): TGCGCCAGCAGCCAAGGTTCGGGGAGAGAGACCCAGTACTTC. Its protein product is CASSQGSGRETQYF.